Reported below is one T cell receptor (beta chain). There is no known antigen for this receptor. One base away there is no much larger clone; base qualities are not given. This specimen comes from a study of blood T cell repertoires in COVID-19 (dated by TCRdb to about 2020). As for the study more broadly: Collaborator samples came from the United States, Italy and Spain and covered acute and convalescent phases of COVID-19. Subjects who had been exposed to COVID-19, were actively infected with it, or had recovered from it provided the deeply sampled blood TCRbeta repertoires that made up the dataset. Samples were obtained from the ongoing ImmuneRACE study (first 160 participants) and from some 1,200 subjects provided by 6 global collaborators. The repertoires were made available in a free public database intended to serve as a resource for research on the immune response to SARS-CoV-2. Sample metadata almost always included a de-identified subject ID, COVID-19 status, age in years and sex. The material from the prospective study consisted of cDNA or gDNA derived from T cells, B-cell-depleted T cells, or PBMCs. Where available, HLA class I and class II types were taken from metadata supplied by the sample provider and were not determined by assay-based typing. What the authors observed across the whole study: The amount of clinical and demographic metadata varied by source and participant and was provided uncurated.

The immunoSEQ Assay, a bias-controlled multiplex PCR, was used to amplify TCRbeta CDR3 regions from genomic DNA. From the authors' description of their analysis: Nucleated cell counts per sample were estimated from amplification of reference gene primers within the assay. To quantify the absolute abundance of each unique TCRbeta CDR3 rearrangement, sequence reads were collapsed and filtered. For each sample, productive Simpson clonality was calculated by taking the square root of Simpson's diversity index across productive rearrangements. The immuneACCESS repertoire file appears here via TCRdb, limited to in-frame rearrangements. These files lack a portion of the clones; in checked studies, under half of the deficit traces to unresolved V genes, and the cause of the others is not known. The DNA was the basis for D and trimming; V, J and clone size are from that table. This sample has about 140,000 clones in its table, and roughly 80% of those were observed once. The ten largest account for under 7% of the sample.

Via the germline V gene, CDR1 is MNHEY and CDR2 SVGAGI. Inclusive of the bounding cysteine and phenylalanine, the CDR3 is 16 residues long. Only the CDR3 region is kept as DNA, spanning 48 bases read in frame from base 1. For this chain, trimming is 3 bases at the V end and 0 bases at the J end, and the number of junction bases without a gene match is 7. Participants in the prospective study were enrolled through a virtual design, were aged roughly 18 to 100 years, and lived in 24 United States geographic areas. In the prospective study, cohorts were assigned on the basis of participant-reported clinical history obtained from a screening survey and a study questionnaire. Mobile phlebotomists in the prospective study collected whole blood, serum and a nasopharyngeal or oropharyngeal swab from every participant. Additional blood draws and questionnaires over a roughly two-month period could optionally be provided by prospective study participants. Blood samples from the prospective study were shipped frozen or at room temperature prior to DNA extraction.

Recombination linked TRBV6-5 to TRBJ1-2, with 7 central nucleotides matching TRBD1. Material for sequencing was PBMCs or T cells enriched from blood (not recorded which). This receptor was identified in a man aged 35-49 years with acute COVID-19. The DNA is as follows: TGTGCCAGCAGTTATGGAAGGGACAGAACTAACTATGGCTACACCTTC. This codes for CASSYGRDRTNYGYTF.